This is a list of T cell receptor beta chains from one sample in a study of blood T cell repertoires in COVID-19. Sequencing used immunoSEQ multiplex PCR; TCRdb keeps in-frame clones, though not all of them. The sample has under 300,000 clones; 70% to 90% are singletons. Specimen: peripheral blood. The source is a woman aged 40-49 years who had recovered from COVID-19. Both conserved end residues are part of each CDR3. The order of the fields is clone size, D gene, J gene, V gene, CDR3 DNA, CDR3 protein. The D gene is left open where the match is weak. Not every row has a clone size; where given, it reads once, few, many or a size class.

. . TRBJ2-2 TRBV27 TGTGCCAGCAGACCCGTTCAGGGAACCGGGGAGCTGTTTTTT CASRPVQGTGELFF
once . TRBJ2-7 TRBV4-1 TGCGCCAGCAGCCTAAGTCCCACAGTGAGCTCCTACGAGCAGTACTTC CASSLSPTVSSYEQYF
. TRBD2 TRBJ2-3 TRBV15 TGTGCCACCAGCAGGCGGGAGGGGGGAGGCACAGATACGCAGTATTTT CATSRREGGGTDTQYF
once . TRBJ2-7 TRBV5-4 TGTGCCAGCAGCTTGCGAGGAACTACCTACGAGCAGTACTTC CASSLRGTTYEQYF
. TRBD1 TRBJ1-2 TRBV28 TGTGCCAGCAGTGAGGACGGGACAGACTATGGCTACACCTTC CASSEDGTDYGYTF
. . TRBJ1-5 TRBV27 TGTGCCAGCAGTTTATCGGCGGGGGTACGTCAGCCCCAGCATTTT CASSLSAGVRQPQHF
. TRBD2 TRBJ2-1 TRBV7-3 TGTGCCAGCAGCACCCGTTTGGCGGGAGACAATGAGCAGTTCTTC CASSTRLAGDNEQFF
. TRBD2 TRBJ2-5 TRBV6-2/TRBV6-3 TGTGCCAGCAGTCGGCTAGCGGGGCTCCAAGAGACCCAGTACTTC CASSRLAGLQETQYF
. . TRBJ1-2 TRBV11-3 TGTGCCAGCAGCTTAGCCGGTGGCTACACCTTC CASSLAGGYTF
few . TRBJ1-5 TRBV10-3 TGTGCCATCAGCGCCCTAACGGGGCAGCCCCAGCATTTT CAISALTGQPQHF
. TRBD2 TRBJ2-3 TRBV4-2 TGTGCCAGCAGCCAACGACTAGCGGGTGACACAGATACGCAGTATTTT CASSQRLAGDTDTQYF
. . TRBJ1-1 TRBV19 TGTGCCAGTGTAACCGAATCAGGGTACACTGAAGCTTTCTTT CASVTESGYTEAFF
. TRBD2 TRBJ2-7 TRBV6-5 TGTGCCAGCAGTTACTCGGGCGGGAGTCGCGACGAGCAGTACTTC CASSYSGGSRDEQYF
. . TRBJ1-4 TRBV7-2 TGTGCCAGCAGCTTACAGGCGGGTCTTGGGGAAAAACTGTTTTTT CASSLQAGLGEKLFF
. TRBD1 TRBJ1-2 TRBV3-1/TRBV3-2 TGTGCCAGCAGCCGGCGGACAGGGGATGGCTACACCTTC CASSRRTGDGYTF
. . TRBJ1-4 TRBV11-2 TGTGCCAGCAGCTCCCGACATAATGAAAAACTGTTTTTT CASSSRHNEKLFF
few . TRBJ2-7 TRBV5-1 TGCGCCAGCAGCTTGAGAGGCGAGCAGTACTTC CASSLRGEQYF
. . TRBJ1-3 TRBV9 TGTGCCAGCAGCGAGAGGGATAGGGCTGGAAACACCATATATTTT CASSERDRAGNTIYF
. . TRBJ2-1 TRBV6-1 TGTGCCAGCAGTGAGGGCAGTCCGCAGTTCTTC CASSEGSPQFF
. TRBD2 TRBJ2-3 TRBV6-4 TGTGCCAGCAGTCCTAGCGGGAGAATGGATACGCAGTATTTT CASSPSGRMDTQYF
. . TRBJ1-5 TRBV19 TGTGCCAGTAGTACAGGGGTCAATCAGCCCCAGCATTTT CASSTGVNQPQHF
. TRBD2 TRBJ2-3 TRBV5-1 TGCGCCAGCAGCCGCGGACTAGCGGGGGTCCGAAGCACAGATACGCAGTATTTT CASSRGLAGVRSTDTQYF
. . TRBJ1-5 TRBV5-1 TGCGCCAGCAGCTTGGTACCAGATCAGCCCCAGCATTTT CASSLVPDQPQHF
once TRBD2 TRBJ2-1 TRBV27 TGTGCCAGCAGTTTCGGGACTACACACAATGAGCAGTTCTTC CASSFGTTHNEQFF
. TRBD1 TRBJ1-2 TRBV6-5 TGTGCCAGCAGAGCGACAGGGGGCGCGACCGGCTACACCTTC CASRATGGATGYTF
. . TRBJ2-7 TRBV18 TGTGCCAGCTCACCAACAGGACGTGGCGAGCAGTACTTC CASSPTGRGEQYF
. TRBD1 TRBJ2-7 TRBV5-6 TGTGCCAGCAGCAACCGATTGAACAGGGGGAGAGGACTACGCGAGCAGTACTTC CASSNRLNRGRGLREQYF
. TRBD2 TRBJ2-1 TRBV10-3 TGTGCCATCACGAGGCTAGCGGGAGAGGTTGAGCAGTTCTTC CAITRLAGEVEQFF
. . TRBJ1-1 TRBV6-5 TGTGCCAGCAGGGTCGCGGGGATCGCTGAAGCTTTCTTT CASRVAGIAEAFF
. TRBD1 TRBJ1-2 TRBV28 TGTGCCAGCTCCTCAGGGGGCCCCATTAACTATGGCTACACCTTC CASSSGGPINYGYTF
. TRBD1 TRBJ2-7 TRBV30 TGTGCCTGGAGAGGACAGGGCAACTTTTGGGAGCAGTACTTC CAWRGQGNFWEQYF
. . TRBJ2-2 TRBV12-3/TRBV12-4 TGTGCCAGCAGTTCCCTCGGGGAGCTGTTTTTT CASSSLGELFF
. . TRBJ2-7 TRBV7-8 TGTGCCAGCAGCTTAGCATCCCTCGAGCAGTACTTC CASSLASLEQYF
. TRBD1 TRBJ1-2 TRBV5-5 TGTGCCAGCAGCCAGACAGGGGCAAATGGCTACACCTTC CASSQTGANGYTF
many . TRBJ2-3 TRBV4-2 TGTGCCAGCAGCCAAGATCTCCGCACAGATACGCAGTATTTT CASSQDLRTDTQYF